Below are 9 T cell receptor beta chains sequenced from a single sample in a study of neurological immune-mediated disorders. Time point here: longitudinal time-point 3. Via MiXCR, TCRdb re-called the 5' RACE reads, giving one row per CDR3 protein. The sample lists tens of thousands of distinct CDR3 sequences; roughly 8.4% were seen once. The sequenced sample consisted of PBMCs. These receptor sequences come from a woman in her forties in good health.

This clonotype was counted ten times or more. V gene TRBV20-1 combines with J gene TRBJ2-5, with no clear D. V was pared by 2 bases and J by 4 bases, with 8 bases between. CDR3 length equals 12 residues. Per germline, CDR1 DFQATT and CDR2 SNEGSKA (reference sequence). In DNA form, the CDR3 reads TGCAGTGCTAGACGACCCGGAGAGACCCAGTACTTC. Translating gives CSARRPGETQYF.

This clonotype has at least ten counts. The chain joins TRBV7-2 to TRBJ2-5; no clear D gene. Trimming stripped 1 base from V and 5 bases from J, with 14 bases between. Germline CDR1 and CDR2: SGHTA and FQGNSA. The CDR3 length is 15 residues. The CDR3 nucleotides are TGTGCCAGCAGCTTAGTCAGGAATTCTTGGGAGACCCAGTACTTC. Translation: CASSLVRNSWETQYF.

This clonotype came up a few times. The chain recombines TRBV7-7 with TRBJ2-5, with D tentatively TRBD1 (6 bases). V was cut by 5 bases and J by 5 bases, with 18 bases left in between. The germline V gene encodes CDR1 SSHAT and CDR2 FNYEAQ (reference sequence). The CDR3 consists of 15 residues. CDR3: CASSTSKGVEETQYF. CDR3 DNA sequence: TGTGCCAGCAGCACGTCAAAGGGGGTGGAGGAGACCCAGTACTTC.

This clonotype was picked up many times. The V gene is TRBV25-1, the J gene TRBJ2-5; D is perhaps TRBD2 (5 bases). Germline-derived CDR1 and CDR2 are MGHDK and SYGVNS. Trimming cost V 3 bases and J 5 bases, with 10 bases left between them. The CDR3 spans 13 residues. The CDR3 DNA reads as TGTGCCAGCAGTGATGGGAGTAGGGAGACCCAGTACTTC. It yields the protein CASSDGSRETQYF.

This clonotype appeared many times. This chain links TRBV20-1 with TRBJ1-5, with D maybe TRBD1 (6 bases). The CDR3 contains 16 residues. Trimming removed 6 bases from V and 0 bases from J, with 18 bases in between. Germline V CDR1 and CDR2: DFQATT, SNEGSKA (reference sequence). As DNA, the CDR3 is TGCAGTGCCGCATTAGGGGGGAGGGCTAGCAATCAGCCCCAGCATTTT. Translating it yields CSAALGGRASNQPQHF.

This clonotype was recorded at least ten times. This chain uses TRBV12-3 or TRBV12-4 with TRBJ2-2; D is unclear. CDR3 length equals 15 residues. V lost 0 bases and J 4 bases, leaving 9 bases between the germline ends. The CDR3 coding sequence is TGTGCCAGCAGTTTAGCGGGCCGCCCCACCGGGGAGCTGTTTTTT. Its protein product is CASSLAGRPTGELFF.

This clonotype was detected ten times or more. The rearrangement uses TRBV20-1 and TRBJ2-3; TRBD2 matches 9 bases. The CDR3 is 15 amino acids. V was pared by 3 bases and J by 3 bases, with 7 bases of the junction left unmatched. CDR1 DFQATT and CDR2 SNEGSKA come from the germline V gene (reference sequence). DNA of the CDR3: TGCAGTGCTAGGGATGGCGGGGGGGTTACAGATACGCAGTATTTT. Residues: CSARDGGGVTDTQYF.

This clonotype was picked up many times. The chain links TRBV20-1 to TRBJ1-2, with D unclear. V was shortened by 4 bases and J by 3 bases, with 9 bases between the two germline ends. The CDR3 contains 12 residues. Germline values: CDR1 DFQATT, CDR2 SNEGSKA (reference sequence). In DNA form, the CDR3 reads TGCAGTGCTACGACGAGGGACTATGGCTACACCTTC. Amino acids: CSATTRDYGYTF.

This clonotype was observed many times. J is TRBJ1-5 and V is TRBV20-1; D not certain. CDR1 is DFQATT, CDR2 SNEGSKA, per germline (reference sequence). V was pared by 6 bases and J by 0 bases, with 9 bases between. This CDR3 comprises 13 residues. The CDR3 reads CSATQNSNQPQHF. The CDR3 coding sequence is TGCAGTGCCACTCAAAATAGCAATCAGCCCCAGCATTTT.